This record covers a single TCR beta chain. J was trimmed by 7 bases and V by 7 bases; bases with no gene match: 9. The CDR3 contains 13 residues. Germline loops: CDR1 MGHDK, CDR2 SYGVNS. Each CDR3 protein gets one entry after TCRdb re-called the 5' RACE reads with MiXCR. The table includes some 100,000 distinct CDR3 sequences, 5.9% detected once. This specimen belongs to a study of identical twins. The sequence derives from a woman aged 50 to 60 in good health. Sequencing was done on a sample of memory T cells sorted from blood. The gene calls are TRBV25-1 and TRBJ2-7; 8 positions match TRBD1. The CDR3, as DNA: TGTGCCAGCACCGGGACAGGAACTAGGGAGCAGTACTTC. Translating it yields CASTGTGTREQYF.